A single sample gave rise to the 18 T cell receptor beta chains below, sequenced in a study of blood T cell repertoires in COVID-19. This table comes from immunoSEQ multiplex PCR, and its TCRdb copy is limited to in-frame clones, with some not included. In the table there are nearly 55,000 clones, 86% of which are singletons. The sequencing sample was made of peripheral blood. The receptors shown here come from a man aged 70-80 years with active COVID-19.

The chain joins TRBV5-6 to TRBJ2-7; weak D call: TRBD2 (5 bases). V was trimmed by 0 bases and J by 5 bases, leaving 9 bases between them. The V gene's germline CDR1 is SGHDT and CDR2 YYEEEE. The CDR3 covers 13 residues. The CDR3: CASSLAPGNEQYF. The CDR3 DNA sequence: TGTGCCAGCAGCTTGGCTCCGGGGAACGAGCAGTACTTC.

This chain uses TRBV20-1 with TRBJ1-1; possibly TRBD1 for D (6 bases). Germline V gives CDR1 DFQATT, CDR2 SNEGSKA (reference sequence). The CDR3 loop spans 13 amino acids. V was pared by 3 bases and J by 3 bases, with 11 bases between. CDR3 region: CSASKGGDTEAFF. CDR3 coding DNA: TGCAGTGCTAGTAAAGGGGGAGACACTGAAGCTTTCTTT.

This chain uses TRBV15 with TRBJ2-5, with 10 bases identical to TRBD1. This CDR3 spans 15 amino acids. Trimming cost V 5 bases and J 5 bases; bases outside gene matches: 8. Germline V gene lookup returns CDR1 LNHNV and CDR2 YYDKDF (reference sequence). The CDR3 sequence: CATSGGTGEGETQYF. The CDR3 DNA sequence: TGTGCCACCAGCGGGGGGACAGGGGAAGGCGAGACCCAGTACTTC.

In this sample, this clone turned up once. The V call is TRBV7-3, the J call TRBJ2-3, with a possible D match to TRBD1 (5 bases). Germline-derived CDR1 and CDR2 are SGHTA and FQGTGA. The CDR3 has 14 residues. V was trimmed by 5 bases and J by 11 bases, leaving 20 bases between them. This chain's CDR3 is CASSPLPRQGGQYF. CDR3 DNA: TGTGCCAGCAGCCCCCTTCCCCGCCAGGGTGGGCAGTATTTT.

The chain joins TRBV3-1 (or the pseudogene TRBV3-2) to TRBJ1-3; TRBD1 matches 8 bases. The trim removed 2 bases at V and 6 bases at J, leaving 3 bases unmatched. This CDR3 has 14 residues. From germline, CDR1 is LGHDT and CDR2 YNNKEL (reference sequence). The CDR3 DNA reads as TGTGCCAGCAGCCAAAACAGGGGGGCAAACACCATATATTTT. Translating it yields CASSQNRGANTIYF.

The chain carries TRBV6-6 and TRBJ2-7; TRBD2 is a possible D gene (7 bases). Germline V gene lookup returns CDR1 MNHNY and CDR2 SVGAGI (reference sequence). Trimming cost V 0 bases and J 0 bases, with 12 bases left between them. The CDR3 runs to 16 residues. The CDR3: CASSYSGGPSSYEQYF. The CDR3 DNA follows: TGTGCCAGCAGTTACTCCGGGGGGCCTTCCTCCTACGAGCAGTACTTC.

This chain links TRBV18 with TRBJ2-7; D possibly corresponds to TRBD1 (6 bases). This CDR3 has 14 residues. CDR1 is KGHSH, CDR2 LQKENI, per germline. Trimming removed 3 bases at V and 0 bases at J, with 9 bases between. This chain's CDR3 is CASSPFRGSYEQYF. The CDR3 DNA reads TGTGCCAGCTCACCGTTCAGGGGCTCCTACGAGCAGTACTTC.

The chain recombines TRBV2 with TRBJ1-4, with D uncertain. The CDR3 has 15 amino acids. CDR1 is SNHLY, CDR2 FYNNEI, per germline. Trimming cost V 4 bases and J 4 bases, with 13 bases left between them. CDR3 coding DNA: TGTGCCAGCAGTGCCCTTGGACTGAGTAATGAAAAACTGTTTTTT. Protein sequence: CASSALGLSNEKLFF.

This clone was observed a single time. The V gene is TRBV6-5, the J gene TRBJ2-7, with D tentatively TRBD1 (6 bases). CDR1 MNHEY and CDR2 SVGAGI come from the germline V gene. The CDR3 loop spans 14 amino acids. The ends were cut back, 5 bases at V and 5 bases at J, with 16 bases in the middle. In DNA form, the CDR3 reads TGTGCCAGCAGTATACGGAACAGGGCGAACGAGCAGTACTTC. As protein: CASSIRNRANEQYF.

CDR3 bases: TGTGCCAGCAGCTTTGACAGGGGGAACACCGGGGAGCTGTTTTTT. Amino acid sequence: CASSFDRGNTGELFF. This rearrangement joins TRBV11-3 to TRBJ2-2, with TRBD1 matching over 8 bases. The CDR3 covers 15 residues. V was clipped by 3 bases and J by 1 base; unmatched bases: 1. Germline CDR1 reads SGHNT; CDR2 reads YENEEA.

J is TRBJ1-6 and V is TRBV12-5, with D possibly matching TRBD1 (6 bases). CDR1 LGHNT and CDR2 FRNRAP come from the germline V gene. CDR3 length equals 14 residues. Here the CDR3 reads CANRGGGAKSPLHF. Here the CDR3 DNA reads TGTGCGAACCGCGGGGGGGGCGCGAAGTCACCCCTCCACTTT.

The rearrangement links TRBV5-4 to TRBJ1-2; 8 bases align to TRBD1. The germline gives CDR1 SGHNT, CDR2 YYREEE (reference sequence). V trimming: 5 bases; J trimming: 6 bases; junction bases outside the gene matches: 6. The CDR3 sequence is 13 residues long. The CDR3 DNA reads TGTGCCAGCAGTTTTGACAGGGGTGATGGCTACACCTTC. It codes for CASSFDRGDGYTF.

The chain employs TRBV4-1 and TRBJ2-3; a possible D gene is TRBD2 (6 bases). Germline CDR1 is MGHRA and CDR2 is YSYEKL. V lost 10 bases, J lost 1 base, and 24 bases lay in between. This CDR3 spans 17 amino acids. In nucleotides, the CDR3 is TGCGCCATTCACCTAGGGATTTGCGGGGCTCGCACAGATACGCAGTATTTT. This translates into CAIHLGICGARTDTQYF.

The V call is TRBV6-5, the J call TRBJ2-7; TRBD1 aligns across 9 bases. V lost 7 bases and J lost 4; bases outside the gene matches: 8. The CDR3 is made up of 14 amino acids. Germline V gives CDR1 MNHEY, CDR2 SVGAGI. The CDR3 coding sequence is TGTGCCAGCAACCTACCGGGACAGGGATACGAGCAGTACTTC. It translates to CASNLPGQGYEQYF.

The V gene is TRBV11-2, the J gene TRBJ1-2, with 7 bases that match TRBD1. The CDR3 has 13 amino acids. Germline trimming cut 5 bases from V and 3 bases from J; bases unmatched to any gene: 3. From germline, CDR1 is SGHAT and CDR2 FQNNGV. CDR3 loop: CASSATGDYGYTF. CDR3 nucleotide sequence: TGTGCCAGCAGCGCCACAGGGGACTATGGCTACACCTTC.

V is TRBV7-9 and J is TRBJ2-2; D is undetermined. CDR3 length equals 12 residues. Germline V gives CDR1 SEHNR, CDR2 FQNEAQ (reference sequence). V was pared by 0 bases and J by 7 bases, with 3 bases between. The CDR3: CASSLARGELFF. The CDR3 bases are TGTGCCAGCAGCTTAGCGCGCGGGGAGCTGTTTTTT.

This clone has more than one count but fewer than ten. The chain has TRBV11-2 and TRBJ1-6; a possible D gene is TRBD1 (6 bases). The germline V gene encodes CDR1 SGHAT and CDR2 FQNNGV. Trimming pared 6 bases from V and 8 bases from J, leaving 20 bases between. The CDR3 extends over 16 amino acids. This CDR3 reads CASSRSLGTKDSPLHF. The CDR3 DNA sequence: TGTGCCAGCAGTCGTAGCCTGGGGACAAAGGATTCACCCCTCCACTTT. The full variable domain, in which reference TRBV11-2 and TRBJ1-6 provide the parts outside the CDR3, is EAGVAQSPRYKIIEKRQSVAFWCNPISGHATLYWYQQILGQGPKLLIQFQNNGVVDDSQLPKDRFSAERLKGVDSTLKIQPAKLEDSAVYLCASSRSLGTKDSPLHFGNGTRLTVT.

The V call is TRBV4-3, the J call TRBJ2-1; D may be TRBD2 (5 bases). CDR3 length: 13 residues. Germline values: CDR1 LGHNA, CDR2 YSLEER. Trimming took off 0 bases at V and 8 bases at J, with 8 bases between the two ends. Here the CDR3 reads CASSQDGIHEQFF. The CDR3 DNA follows: TGCGCCAGCAGCCAAGACGGGATCCATGAGCAGTTCTTC.